The 21 T cell receptor beta chains reported below all come from one sample, sequenced in a study of blood T cell repertoires in COVID-19. Profiled with immunoSEQ multiplex PCR; TCRdb holds only in-frame clones, not every one. The table records 100,000 to 150,000 clones, approximately 90% of them present only once. The source material was peripheral blood. Every receptor here comes from a human donor in a cohort sampled during active COVID-19.

This clone was observed a few times. The V call is TRBV5-6, the J call TRBJ1-2; the match to TRBD1 covers 7 bases. This CDR3 has 14 residues. J gave up 6 bases and V 0 bases, and 5 bases lay outside the gene matches. Germline V gene data show CDR1 as SGHDT and CDR2 as YYEEEE. CDR3 in amino acids: CASSLGQGRNGYTF. The CDR3 DNA follows: TGTGCCAGCAGCTTGGGACAGGGTAGGAATGGCTACACCTTC.

V and J are TRBV7-2 and TRBJ2-5, with TRBD2 matching 10 bases. This CDR3 comprises 16 residues. Germline CDR1 SGHTA, CDR2 FQGNSA. V dropped 5 bases and J dropped 5; count of bases not matched to a gene: 11. The CDR3 reads CASSPSRASGGETQYF. The CDR3 nucleotides read TGTGCCAGCAGCCCATCGCGGGCTAGCGGGGGTGAGACCCAGTACTTC.

V and J are TRBV12-3 or TRBV12-4 and TRBJ2-7; possibly TRBD2 for D (6 bases). V lost 9 bases and J lost 7, with 19 bases in between. The CDR3 has 13 residues. The CDR3 is CASGAGGLGEQYF. The CDR3, as DNA: TGTGCCAGTGGGGCCGGAGGGTTGGGTGAGCAGTACTTC.

The chain recombines TRBV30 with TRBJ2-3; 7 nucleotides align to TRBD1. CDR3 length: 15 residues. V was pared by 3 bases and J by 4 bases, with 10 bases of the junction left unmatched. Germline loops: CDR1 GTSNPN, CDR2 SVGIG (reference sequence). CDR3 loop: CAWSADRVNADTQYF. In nucleotides, the CDR3 is TGTGCCTGGAGCGCCGACAGGGTTAACGCAGATACGCAGTATTTT. The complete variable domain, with remaining parts taken from reference TRBV30 and TRBJ2-3, reads SQTIHQWPATLVQPVGSPLSLECTVEGTSNPNLYWYRQAAGRGLQLLFYSVGIGQISSEVPQNLSASRPQDRQFILSSKKLLLSDSGFYLCAWSADRVNADTQYFGPGTRLTVL.

The rearrangement uses TRBV10-3 and TRBJ1-2; D is unclear. Germline V gene lookup returns CDR1 ENHRY and CDR2 SYGVKD. This CDR3 spans 12 amino acids. V lost 3 bases to trimming and J lost 8 bases, with 10 bases between them. DNA for the CDR3: TGTGCCATCAGTGATTTGACACCGGGCTACACCTTC. Its translation: CAISDLTPGYTF.

In its sample, this clone was seen a few times. The rearrangement uses TRBV4-1 and TRBJ2-2, with 13 bases matching TRBD2. Germline loops: CDR1 MGHRA, CDR2 YSYEKL. The trim removed 3 bases at V and 8 bases at J, leaving 6 bases unmatched. The CDR3 extends over 16 amino acids. CDR3 in DNA: TGCGCCAGCAGCCACGGGACTAGCGGGATTGCAGGGGAGCTGTTTTTT. This gives the protein CASSHGTSGIAGELFF.

This chain connects TRBV27 to TRBJ1-6, with 8 positions matching TRBD1. The CDR3 contains 16 residues. V lost 2 bases to trimming and J lost 7 bases; unmatched junction nucleotides: 7. Germline loops: CDR1 MNHEY, CDR2 SMNVEV (reference sequence). CDR3 in DNA: TGTGCCAGCAGTTTAGTAGGGACAGGTTCGAATTCACCCCTCCACTTT. Its protein is CASSLVGTGSNSPLHF.

The chain recombines TRBV10-2 with TRBJ2-7; D call uncertain. This CDR3 region has 14 residues. V was shortened by 7 bases and J by 1 base, with 14 bases between the two germline ends. Germline V CDR1 and CDR2: WSHSY, SAAADI. CDR3 in amino acids: CASMSGYSSYEQYF. The CDR3 DNA is TGCGCCAGCATGTCAGGTTATTCTTCCTACGAGCAGTACTTC.

J is TRBJ2-7 and V is TRBV25-1; D is unclear. The ends were cut back, 5 bases at V and 2 bases at J, with 4 bases in the middle. The CDR3 consists of 11 residues. Germline CDR1 MGHDK, CDR2 SYGVNS. The CDR3 coding sequence is TGTGCCAGCAGTTTTACCTACGAGCAGTACTTC. It is translated as CASSFTYEQYF.

The chain joins TRBV2 to TRBJ2-3, with 13 bases that match TRBD2. V lost 2 bases to trimming and J lost 8 bases; unmatched junction nucleotides: 7. Germline-derived CDR1 and CDR2 are SNHLY and FYNNEI. CDR3 length: 16 residues. Written as DNA, the CDR3 is TGTGCCAGCAGTGAAACTAGCGGGAGGGCGGCCGGTACGCAGTATTTT. Translation gives CASSETSGRAAGTQYF.

V usage is TRBV18 and J usage is TRBJ2-5, with 9 bases lining up with TRBD1. The CDR3 runs 16 residues. CDR1 and CDR2 (germline): KGHSH, LQKENI. The V gene end was trimmed by 0 bases and the J gene end by 4 bases; junction bases not matched to a gene: 6. The CDR3 protein is CASSPPGQGLGETQYF. The CDR3 DNA reads TGTGCCAGCTCACCACCGGGACAGGGTCTGGGAGAGACCCAGTACTTC.

V is TRBV30 and J is TRBJ2-3; D uncertain. Germline V gene data show CDR1 as GTSNPN and CDR2 as SVGIG (reference sequence). The V and J ends lost 5 bases and 2 bases respectively, with 14 bases between them. This CDR3 is 14 amino acids long. CDR3 DNA sequence: TGTGCCTGGGCCCTTTCGGTATCCACAGATACGCAGTATTTT. Amino acids: CAWALSVSTDTQYF.

The chain employs TRBV27 and TRBJ2-7, with a weak D call TRBD1 (6 bases). The CDR3 spans 12 residues. Trimming left V 7 bases short and J 7 bases short, with 14 bases between. Germline V gives CDR1 MNHEY, CDR2 SMNVEV (reference sequence). The CDR3 protein is CASKGGNLEQYF. The CDR3 nucleotides are TGTGCCAGCAAAGGGGGAAATCTAGAGCAGTACTTC.

This chain links TRBV6-1 with TRBJ2-7; 7 bases align to TRBD2. With V trimmed by 1 base and J by 5 bases, 2 bases remained unmatched. The CDR3 totals 13 residues. Germline-derived CDR1 and CDR2 are MNHNS and SASEGT. CDR3 in DNA: TGTGCCAGCAGTGAAGGGCTAGCGGACGAGCAGTACTTC. This codes for CASSEGLADEQYF.

The chain joins TRBV19 to TRBJ2-5; 10 positions agree with TRBD1. V lost 3 bases, J lost 4 bases, and 8 bases stayed unmatched. The CDR3 spans 16 residues. Germline assignment: CDR1 LNHDA and CDR2 SQIVND (reference sequence). CDR3 loop: CASSIGGTGDSETQYF. The CDR3 DNA reads TGTGCCAGTAGTATTGGTGGGACAGGGGATTCAGAGACCCAGTACTTC.

V usage is TRBV19 and J usage is TRBJ2-7, with TRBD1 matching over 10 bases. The CDR3 has 15 residues. Losses at the gene ends were 5 bases for V and 4 bases for J; bases not matched to a gene: 8. In germline, CDR1 is LNHDA, CDR2 SQIVND (reference sequence). The CDR3 spells CASSPTGTGEYEQYF. CDR3 nucleotide sequence: TGTGCCAGTAGTCCCACCGGGACAGGGGAGTACGAGCAGTACTTC. Looking up the rest from reference TRBV19 and TRBJ2-7 gives the full variable domain: DGGITQSPKYLFRKEGQNVTLSCEQNLNHDAMYWYRQDPGQGLRLIYYSQIVNDFQKGDIAEGYSVSREKKESFPLTVTSAQKNPTAFYLCASSPTGTGEYEQYFGPGTRLTVT.

A few counts support this clone. The rearrangement links TRBV13 to TRBJ2-7; 9 bases agree with TRBD2. Losses at the gene ends were 5 bases for V and 6 bases for J; bases not matched to a gene: 11. The CDR3 has 15 amino acids. Germline assignment: CDR1 PRHDT and CDR2 FYEKMQ (reference sequence). The CDR3 DNA reads as TGTGCCAGCAGCCCTGCGGGACTAGCCCTCCCCGAGCAGTACTTC. It is translated as CASSPAGLALPEQYF.

This chain uses TRBV6-4 with TRBJ2-7; 10 bases map to TRBD1. This CDR3 comprises 15 residues. With V trimmed by 3 bases and J by 2 bases, 4 bases remained unmatched. Looked up from germline, CDR1 is MRHNA and CDR2 is SNTAGT. CDR3 region: CASSEAGTGAYEQYF. DNA of the CDR3: TGTGCCAGCAGTGAAGCCGGGACAGGGGCCTACGAGCAGTACTTC.

The count of this clone is one. This rearrangement joins TRBV7-2 to TRBJ2-7; 7 nucleotides line up with TRBD1. The germline CDR1 and CDR2 sequences are SGHTA and FQGNSA. The CDR3 length is 15 residues. The J segment lost 7 bases and the V segment lost 2 bases, leaving 11 bases of the junction unmatched. CDR3: CASSLQGGASNEQYF. The DNA of the CDR3 is TGTGCCAGCAGCTTACAAGGGGGCGCGTCGAATGAGCAGTACTTC.

The J gene is TRBJ2-1, the V gene TRBV6-5; tentatively, D is TRBD1 (6 bases). Looked up from germline, CDR1 is MNHEY and CDR2 is SVGAGI. V gave up 9 bases and J gave up 10 bases, with 19 bases separating them. The CDR3 extends over 13 amino acids. The CDR3 coding sequence is TGTGCCAGGGCGACAGGTCCTAGCTCCGAGCAGTTCTTC. It yields the protein CARATGPSSEQFF.

The chain is built from TRBV6-5 and TRBJ2-1, with 9 bases lining up with TRBD1. There are 14 residues in the CDR3. V was pared by 2 bases and J by 15 bases, with 11 bases of the junction left unmatched. Germline V gives CDR1 MNHEY, CDR2 SVGAGI. Here the CDR3 reads CASSYQFGTGLWFF. The CDR3 DNA reads as TGTGCCAGCAGTTACCAGTTTGGGACAGGGTTGTGGTTCTTC.